Presented here are 11 T cell receptor beta chains from one specimen sequenced in a study of blood T cells in healthy people across ages. Using a J-beta primer mix together with a sample-barcoded 5' primer, a second PCR was run for about 7 to 12 cycles. Each CDR3 protein is one row after TCRdb ran MiXCR on the 5' RACE reads. Here the sample spans about 900,000 distinct CDR3 sequences, around two thirds being singletons. Sequenced material: blood. The receptors derive from a man aged 25 to 40 in good health.

This clonotype was observed a single time. The gene calls are TRBV12-3 or TRBV12-4 and TRBJ2-4; perhaps TRBD1 as D (6 bases). The CDR3 covers 13 residues. The V and J ends lost 1 base and 7 bases respectively, with 8 bases between them. CDR3 DNA sequence: TGTGCCAGCAGTTTAGACAGGGCGAACATTCAGTACTTC. It is translated as CASSLDRANIQYF.

This clonotype turned up a few times. This chain connects TRBV6-5 to TRBJ2-1; D is ambiguous. Germline CDR1 is MNHEY and CDR2 is SVGAGI. This CDR3 has 13 amino acids. V lost 5 bases, J lost 9 bases, and 14 bases lay in between. The CDR3 DNA follows: TGTGCCAGCAGTCCGGGTCTCTTAGGTGAGCAGTTCTTC. Translation gives CASSPGLLGEQFF.

This clonotype came up a few times. The CDR3 is CASSLSGRLPDTQYF. CDR3 DNA sequence: TGCGCCAGCAGCTTGTCCGGCAGACTCCCAGATACGCAGTATTTT. The chain employs TRBV5-1 and TRBJ2-3, with D unresolved. V gave up 1 base and J gave up 4 bases, with 13 bases separating them. The CDR3 has 15 amino acids. The germline gives CDR1 SGHRS, CDR2 YFSETQ.

This rearrangement joins TRBV7-9 to TRBJ1-4, with a possible D match to TRBD1 (6 bases). The V gene lost 5 bases and the J gene lost 4 bases, with 14 bases spanning the gap. CDR1 and CDR2 from the germline V gene are SEHNR and FQNEAQ (reference sequence). There are 15 residues in the CDR3. CDR3 nucleotide sequence: TGTGCCAGCAGCCAGGGGACCGCCCTTAATGAAAAACTGTTTTTT. Translation: CASSQGTALNEKLFF.

CDR3 sequence reads: CASRKLGTGGGEQYF. The CDR3 DNA reads as TGTGCCAGCAGAAAACTGGGGACAGGGGGCGGAGAGCAGTACTTC. The chain employs TRBV7-8 and TRBJ2-7; 12 nucleotides match TRBD1. From germline, CDR1 is SGHVS and CDR2 FQNEAQ. The V segment lost 6 bases and the J segment 7 bases; nucleotides outside the gene matches: 10. The CDR3 runs 15 residues.

In this sample, this clonotype turned up a few times. This chain uses TRBV20-1 with TRBJ2-3; a weak D match, TRBD1 (6 bases). V lost 3 bases to trimming and J lost 4 bases, with 17 bases between them. The CDR3 has 15 residues. Per the germline V gene, CDR1 is DFQATT and CDR2 is SNEGSKA (reference sequence). The CDR3 is CSASTLNQGSDTQYF. CDR3 nucleotides: TGCAGTGCTAGTACCCTAAACCAGGGGTCAGATACGCAGTATTTT.

This clonotype was counted a few times. The J gene is TRBJ2-4, the V gene TRBV10-3; D is ambiguous. The end of the DNA is better explained by TRBJ2-7, so the J call may be wrong. The CDR3 runs to 13 residues. Germline lookup yields CDR1 ENHRY and CDR2 SYGVKD. The CDR3 DNA reads as TGTGCCATCAGTGGTGGGCAGAACTACGAGCAGTACTTC. Its protein is CAISGGQNYEQYF.

The chain has TRBV27 and TRBJ2-1; D may be TRBD1 (6 bases). CDR1 is MNHEY, CDR2 SMNVEV, per germline (reference sequence). Trimming pared 8 bases from V and 8 bases from J, leaving 10 bases between. CDR3 length: 11 residues. The CDR3 DNA is TGTGCCAGCGGACAGTTGGATGAGCAGTTCTTC. Its protein product is CASGQLDEQFF.

The chain joins TRBV7-8 to TRBJ2-1; D is uncertain. V was trimmed by 4 bases and J by 15 bases, leaving 13 bases between them. CDR1 is SGHVS and CDR2 is FQNEAQ in the germline V gene. The CDR3 covers 11 residues. The CDR3 bases are TGTGCCAGCAGCTCCGGGCCCCAAGGGTTCTTC. Encoded protein: CASSSGPQGFF.

The V call is TRBV20-1, the J call TRBJ2-5; tentatively, D is TRBD1 (6 bases). The J call could be wrong; TRBJ2-7 is a better fit for the DNA end. CDR1 and CDR2 from the germline V gene are DFQATT and SNEGSKA (reference sequence). The CDR3 covers 15 residues. The CDR3 DNA reads TGCAGTGCTGGAGGACAGCCACCCAGGTCGATCGAGCAGTACTTC. Its protein product is CSAGGQPPRSIEQYF.

The chain joins TRBV28 to TRBJ2-7, with 10 positions matching TRBD2. The CDR3 has 18 residues. Germline trimming cut 3 bases from V and 1 base from J; bases unmatched to any gene: 12. Germline lookup yields CDR1 MDHEN and CDR2 SYDVKM. CDR3 protein: CASSFSSRSSGSSYEQYF. In DNA form, the CDR3 reads TGTGCCAGCAGTTTTAGTTCTAGATCTAGCGGGAGTTCCTACGAGCAGTACTTC.